The rows below give T cell receptor beta chains drawn from one sample of a study of cytotoxic CD8 clonotypes in ibrutinib-treated CLL. Sequencing was performed with immunoSEQ multiplex PCR; in TCRdb, only in-frame clones are kept and a portion is missing. This table holds over 100,000 clones, approximately 83% found once. This specimen was PBMCs, taken after 24 months of ibrutinib treatment. The receptors were gathered from a human donor with chronic lymphocytic leukemia. CDR3s include the opening cysteine and the closing phenylalanine or tryptophan.

>TRBJ1-1|TRBV7-9
CASSWGQDTEAFF
>TRBJ1-6|TRBV27
CASRLGNHGNSPLHF
>TRBJ1-1|TRBV29-1
CSATTGRTEAFF
>TRBJ2-5|TRBV5-1
CASSATIQETQYF
>TRBJ2-4|TRBV4-1
CASSQDLGRGKNIQYF
>TRBJ1-2|TRBV5-5
CASSSPTGLTYGYTF
>TRBJ2-6|TRBV6-6
CASSYGGSGANVLTF
>TRBJ2-2|TRBV10-3
CAIRTTGNTGELFF
>TRBJ2-1|TRBV6-1
CASSVLQAYNEQFF
>TRBJ2-3|TRBV28
CASSPGVTQYF
>TRBJ2-3|TRBV7-2
CASSSASTGRTDTQYF